This T cell receptor (beta chain) was found in a study of cytomegalovirus exposure and HLA in healthy donors. The germline gives CDR1 GTSNPN, CDR2 SVGIG (reference sequence). Trimming removed 3 bases at V and 2 bases at J, with 15 bases between. This CDR3 has 15 residues. This PCR relied on a set of 60 Vbeta primers and 13 Jbeta primers. The repertoire was sequenced with immunoSEQ multiplex PCR; TCRdb's copy has only in-frame clones and lacks some. The sample carries 100,000 to 150,000 clones, roughly four fifths recorded once. This receptor was taken from a female donor in good health and CMV-seropositive. The sequencing input was PBMCs. The V call is TRBV30, the J call TRBJ2-3, with D unclear. In DNA form, the CDR3 reads TGTGCCTGGAGCGCTACCGCTCTCAACACAGATACGCAGTATTTT. Its translation is CAWSATALNTDTQYF.